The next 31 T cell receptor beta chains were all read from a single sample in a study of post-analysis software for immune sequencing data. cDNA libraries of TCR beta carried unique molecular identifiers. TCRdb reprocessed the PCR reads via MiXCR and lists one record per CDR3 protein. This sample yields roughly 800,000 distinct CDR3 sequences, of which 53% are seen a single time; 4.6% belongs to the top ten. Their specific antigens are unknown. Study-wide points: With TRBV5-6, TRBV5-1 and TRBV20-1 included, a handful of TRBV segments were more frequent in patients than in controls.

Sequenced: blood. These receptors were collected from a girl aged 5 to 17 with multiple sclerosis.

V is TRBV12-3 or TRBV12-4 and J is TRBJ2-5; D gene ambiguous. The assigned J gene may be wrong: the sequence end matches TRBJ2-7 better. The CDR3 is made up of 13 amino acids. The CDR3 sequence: CASSLPDGDEQYF. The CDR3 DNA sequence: TGTGCCAGCAGTTTACCGGACGGCGACGAGCAGTACTTC.

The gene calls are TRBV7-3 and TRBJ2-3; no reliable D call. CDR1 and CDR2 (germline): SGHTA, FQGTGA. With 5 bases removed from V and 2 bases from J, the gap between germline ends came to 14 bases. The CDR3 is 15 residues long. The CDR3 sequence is CASSPRGVATDTQYF. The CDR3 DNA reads TGTGCCAGCAGCCCCCGTGGGGTGGCCACAGATACGCAGTATTTT.

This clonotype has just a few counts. DNA of the CDR3: TGCAGCGTCGCACAGGGGGCAGATTCACCCCTCCACTTT. It translates to CSVAQGADSPLHF. The V gene is TRBV29-1, the J gene TRBJ1-6; 9 nucleotides match TRBD1. V trimming: 6 bases; J trimming: 8 bases; junction bases outside the gene matches: 5. The CDR3 contains 13 residues. CDR1 is SQVTM and CDR2 is ANQGSEA in the germline V gene.

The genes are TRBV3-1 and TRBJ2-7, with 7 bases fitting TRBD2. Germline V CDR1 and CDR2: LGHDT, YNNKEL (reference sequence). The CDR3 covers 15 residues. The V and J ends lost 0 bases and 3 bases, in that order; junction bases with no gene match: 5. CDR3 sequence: CASSQESSGIYEQYF. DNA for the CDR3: TGTGCCAGCAGCCAAGAATCCAGCGGGATCTACGAGCAGTACTTC.

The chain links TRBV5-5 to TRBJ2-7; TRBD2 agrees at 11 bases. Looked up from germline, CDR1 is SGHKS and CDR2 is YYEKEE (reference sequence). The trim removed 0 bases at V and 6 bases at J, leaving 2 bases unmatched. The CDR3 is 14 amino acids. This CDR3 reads CASSLEGLAAEQYF. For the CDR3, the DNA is TGTGCCAGCAGCTTGGAGGGACTAGCGGCCGAGCAGTACTTC.

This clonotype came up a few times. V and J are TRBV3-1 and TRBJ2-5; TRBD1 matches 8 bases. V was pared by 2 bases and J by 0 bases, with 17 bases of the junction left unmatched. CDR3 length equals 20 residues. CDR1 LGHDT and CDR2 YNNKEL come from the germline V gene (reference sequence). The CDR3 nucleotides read TGTGCCAGCAGCCAAAGACGACCGGGACAGGCGGGCTCGTACCAAGAGACCCAGTACTTC. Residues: CASSQRRPGQAGSYQETQYF.

CDR3 residues: CSAPQGQGAYEQYF. CDR3 in DNA: TGCAGTGCCCCACAGGGGCAGGGGGCCTACGAGCAGTACTTC. The chain has TRBV20-1 and TRBJ2-7; 7 nucleotides agree with TRBD1. CDR3 size: 14 residues. Trimming took 6 bases from V and 2 from J; bases not matched to a gene: 10. In germline, CDR1 is DFQATT, CDR2 SNEGSKA (reference sequence).

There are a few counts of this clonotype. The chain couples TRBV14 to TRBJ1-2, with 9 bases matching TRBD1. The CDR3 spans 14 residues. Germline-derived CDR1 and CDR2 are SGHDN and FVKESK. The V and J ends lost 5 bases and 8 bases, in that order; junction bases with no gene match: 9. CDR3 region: CASSKTRTGEGYTF. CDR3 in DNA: TGTGCCAGCAGCAAGACACGGACAGGGGAAGGCTACACCTTC.

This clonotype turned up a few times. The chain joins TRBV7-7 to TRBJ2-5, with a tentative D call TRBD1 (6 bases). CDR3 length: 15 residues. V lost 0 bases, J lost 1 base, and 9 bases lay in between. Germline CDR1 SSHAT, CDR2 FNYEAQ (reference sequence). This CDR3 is CASSLAGAIQETQYF. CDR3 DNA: TGTGCCAGCAGCTTAGCGGGGGCGATCCAAGAGACCCAGTACTTC.

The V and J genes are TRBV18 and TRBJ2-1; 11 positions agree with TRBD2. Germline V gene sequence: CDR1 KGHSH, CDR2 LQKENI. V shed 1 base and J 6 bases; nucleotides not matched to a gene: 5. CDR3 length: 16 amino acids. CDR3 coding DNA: TGTGCCAGCTCACCACTAAGACTAGCGGGGAGCAATGAGCAGTTCTTC. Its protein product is CASSPLRLAGSNEQFF.

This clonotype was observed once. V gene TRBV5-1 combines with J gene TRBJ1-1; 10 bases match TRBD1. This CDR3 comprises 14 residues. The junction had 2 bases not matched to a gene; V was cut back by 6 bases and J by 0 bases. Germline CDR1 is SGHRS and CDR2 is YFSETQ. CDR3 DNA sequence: TGCGCCAGCATGGGACAGGGGTTGAACACTGAAGCTTTCTTT. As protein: CASMGQGLNTEAFF. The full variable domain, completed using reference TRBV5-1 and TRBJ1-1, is KAGVTQTPRYLIKTRGQQVTLSCSPISGHRSVSWYQQTPGQGLQFLFEYFSETQRNKGNFPGRFSGRQFSNSRSEMNVSTLELGDSALYLCASMGQGLNTEAFFGQGTRLTVV.

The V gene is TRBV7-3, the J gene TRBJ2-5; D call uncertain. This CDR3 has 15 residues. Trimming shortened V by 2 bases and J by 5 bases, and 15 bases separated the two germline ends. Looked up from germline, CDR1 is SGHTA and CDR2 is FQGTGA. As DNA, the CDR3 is TGTGCCAGCAGCTTACGGCCAAACCTGGGGGAGACCCAGTACTTC. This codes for CASSLRPNLGETQYF. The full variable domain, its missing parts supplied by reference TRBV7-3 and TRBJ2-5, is GAGVSQTPSNKVTEKGKYVELRCDPISGHTALYWYRQSLGQGPEFLIYFQGTGAADDSGLPNDRFFAVRPEGSVSTLKIQRTERGDSAVYLCASSLRPNLGETQYFGPGTRLLVL.

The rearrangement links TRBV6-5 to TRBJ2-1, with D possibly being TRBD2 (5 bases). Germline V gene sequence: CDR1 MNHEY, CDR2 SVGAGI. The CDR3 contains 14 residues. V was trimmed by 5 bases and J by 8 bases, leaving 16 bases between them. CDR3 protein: CASSPSLAGHEQFF. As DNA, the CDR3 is TGTGCCAGCAGTCCATCTCTAGCTGGCCATGAGCAGTTCTTC.

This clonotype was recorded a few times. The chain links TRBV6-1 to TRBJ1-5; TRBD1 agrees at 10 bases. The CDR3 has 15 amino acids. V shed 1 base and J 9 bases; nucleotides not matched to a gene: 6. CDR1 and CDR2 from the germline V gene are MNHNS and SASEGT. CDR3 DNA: TGTGCCAGCAGTGAAGTCGGGACAGGGGATTGGCCCCAGCATTTT. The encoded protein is CASSEVGTGDWPQHF.

The DNA for the CDR3 is TGTGCCAGTCACCTCGGACTAGCCAGCAATGAGCAGTTCTTC. This gives the protein CASHLGLASNEQFF. V is TRBV6-1 and J is TRBJ2-1, with 8 bases lining up with TRBD2. Germline V gene sequence: CDR1 MNHNS, CDR2 SASEGT. Trimming removed 9 bases from V and 6 bases from J; junction bases left unmatched: 10. CDR3 length: 14 residues.

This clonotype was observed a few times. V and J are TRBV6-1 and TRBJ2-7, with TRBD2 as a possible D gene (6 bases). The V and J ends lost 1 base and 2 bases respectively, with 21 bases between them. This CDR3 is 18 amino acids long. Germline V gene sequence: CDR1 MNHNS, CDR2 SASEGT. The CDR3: CASSEVHVWAGNTYEQYF. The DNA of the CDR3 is TGTGCCAGCAGTGAAGTTCATGTTTGGGCGGGGAATACCTACGAGCAGTACTTC.

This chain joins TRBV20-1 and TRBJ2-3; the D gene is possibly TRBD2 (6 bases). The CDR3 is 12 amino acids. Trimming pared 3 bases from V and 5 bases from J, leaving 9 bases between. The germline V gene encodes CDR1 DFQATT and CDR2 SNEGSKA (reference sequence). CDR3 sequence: CSASGTGDTQYF. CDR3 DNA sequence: TGCAGTGCTAGCGGGACTGGAGATACGCAGTATTTT.

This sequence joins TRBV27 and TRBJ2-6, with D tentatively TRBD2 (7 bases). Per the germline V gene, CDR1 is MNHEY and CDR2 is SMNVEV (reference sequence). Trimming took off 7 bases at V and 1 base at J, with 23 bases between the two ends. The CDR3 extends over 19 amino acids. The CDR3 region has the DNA TGTGCCAGCACTCGACTTGGGCGGGGGCTCCCATCTGGGGCCAACGTCCTGACTTTC. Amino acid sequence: CASTRLGRGLPSGANVLTF.

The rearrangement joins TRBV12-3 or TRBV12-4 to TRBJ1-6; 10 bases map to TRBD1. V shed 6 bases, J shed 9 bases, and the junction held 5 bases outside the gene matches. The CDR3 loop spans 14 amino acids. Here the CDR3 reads CASRPGQGTSPLHF. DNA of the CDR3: TGTGCCAGCAGGCCGGGACAGGGGACTTCACCCCTCCACTTT.

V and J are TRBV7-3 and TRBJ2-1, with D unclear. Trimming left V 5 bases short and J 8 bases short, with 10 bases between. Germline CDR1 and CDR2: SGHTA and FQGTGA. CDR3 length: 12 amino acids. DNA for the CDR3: TGTGCCAGCAGCCATATGGGCGATGAGCAGTTCTTC. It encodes CASSHMGDEQFF.

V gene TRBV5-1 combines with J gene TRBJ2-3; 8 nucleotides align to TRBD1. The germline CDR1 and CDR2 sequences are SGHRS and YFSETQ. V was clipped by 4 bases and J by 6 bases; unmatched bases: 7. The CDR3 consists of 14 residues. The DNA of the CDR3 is TGCGCCAGCAGCAAGGGACAGGTGGGGGATACGCAGTATTTT. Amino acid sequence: CASSKGQVGDTQYF.

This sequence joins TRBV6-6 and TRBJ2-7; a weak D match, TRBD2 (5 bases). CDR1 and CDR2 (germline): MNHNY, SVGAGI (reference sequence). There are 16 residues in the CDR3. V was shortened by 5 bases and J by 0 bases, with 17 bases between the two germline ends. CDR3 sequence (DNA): TGTGCCAGCAGTCACTTGAGCGGAGCCCTCTCCTACGAGCAGTACTTC. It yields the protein CASSHLSGALSYEQYF.

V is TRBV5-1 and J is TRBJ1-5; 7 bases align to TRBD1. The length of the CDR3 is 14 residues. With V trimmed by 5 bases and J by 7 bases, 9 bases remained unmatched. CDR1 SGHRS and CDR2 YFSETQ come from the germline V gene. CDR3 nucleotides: TGCGCCAGCAGAGAAAGACAGGGATCGCAGCCCCAGCATTTT. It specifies CASRERQGSQPQHF.

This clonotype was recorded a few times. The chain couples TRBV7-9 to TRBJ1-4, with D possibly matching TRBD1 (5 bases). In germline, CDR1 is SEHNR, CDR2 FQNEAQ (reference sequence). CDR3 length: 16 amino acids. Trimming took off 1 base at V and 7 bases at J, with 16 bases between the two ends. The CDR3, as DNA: TGTGCCAGCAGCTTAGGGGGACTTCTCCGGGGTGAAAAACTGTTTTTT. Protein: CASSLGGLLRGEKLFF.

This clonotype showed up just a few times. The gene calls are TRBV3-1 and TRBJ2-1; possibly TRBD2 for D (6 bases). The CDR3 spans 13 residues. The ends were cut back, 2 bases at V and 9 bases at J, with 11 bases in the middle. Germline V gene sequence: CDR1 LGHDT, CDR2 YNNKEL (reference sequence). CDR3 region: CASSQTVGGEQFF. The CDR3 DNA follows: TGTGCCAGCAGCCAAACGGTGGGGGGTGAGCAGTTCTTC.

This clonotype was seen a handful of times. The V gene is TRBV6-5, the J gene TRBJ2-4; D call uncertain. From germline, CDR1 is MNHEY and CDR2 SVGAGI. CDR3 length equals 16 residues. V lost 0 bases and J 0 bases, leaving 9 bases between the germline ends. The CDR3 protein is CASSYSSAGAKNIQYF. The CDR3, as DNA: TGTGCCAGCAGTTACTCCTCGGCTGGAGCCAAAAACATTCAGTACTTC.

CDR3 sequence: CATRPGSGGEQYF. CDR3 bases: TGTGCCACGCGGCCGGGGAGCGGGGGTGAGCAGTACTTC. The chain joins TRBV2 to TRBJ2-7, with TRBD2 matching 8 bases. Trimming removed 10 bases from V and 7 bases from J; junction bases left unmatched: 12. Per the germline V gene, CDR1 is SNHLY and CDR2 is FYNNEI. The CDR3 totals 13 residues. Variable domain in full (rest from reference TRBV2 and TRBJ2-7): EPEVTQTPSHQVTQMGQEVILRCVPISNHLYFYWYRQILGQKVEFLVSFYNNEISEKSEIFDDQFSVERPDGSNFTLKIRSTKLEDSAMYFCATRPGSGGEQYFGPGTRLTVT.

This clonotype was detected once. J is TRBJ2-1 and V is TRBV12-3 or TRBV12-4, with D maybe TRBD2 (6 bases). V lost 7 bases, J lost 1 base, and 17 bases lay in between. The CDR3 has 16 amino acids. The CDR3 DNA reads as TGTGCCAGCACCCTTCAGGCGGGAACATCCTACAATGAGCAGTTCTTC. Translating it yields CASTLQAGTSYNEQFF.

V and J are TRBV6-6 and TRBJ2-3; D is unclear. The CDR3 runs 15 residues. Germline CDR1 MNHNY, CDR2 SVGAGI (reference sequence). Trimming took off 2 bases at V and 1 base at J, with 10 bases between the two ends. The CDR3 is CASSYGRVGTDTQYF. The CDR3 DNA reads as TGTGCCAGCAGTTACGGGCGAGTAGGCACAGATACGCAGTATTTT.

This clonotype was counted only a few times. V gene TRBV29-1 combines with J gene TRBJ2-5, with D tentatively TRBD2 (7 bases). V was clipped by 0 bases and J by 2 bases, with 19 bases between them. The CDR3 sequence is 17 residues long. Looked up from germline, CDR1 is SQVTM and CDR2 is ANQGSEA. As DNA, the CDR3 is TGCAGCGTTGAAGATGGCCGGGGGGCGGTGGAGCAAGAGACCCAGTACTTC. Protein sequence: CSVEDGRGAVEQETQYF.

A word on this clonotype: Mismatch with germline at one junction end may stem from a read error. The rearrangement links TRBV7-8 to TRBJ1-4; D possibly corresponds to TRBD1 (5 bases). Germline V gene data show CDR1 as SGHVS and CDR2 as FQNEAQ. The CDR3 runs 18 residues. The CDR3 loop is CASSLAGGPGGTNEKPFF. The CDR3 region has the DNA TGTGCCAGCAGCTTAGCGGGAGGGCCCGGAGGGACTAATGAAAAACCGTTTTTT. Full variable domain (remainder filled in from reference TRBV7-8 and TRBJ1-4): GAGVSQSPRYKVAKRGQDVALRCDPISGHVSLFWYQQALGQGPEFLTYFQNEAQLDKSGLPSDRFFAERPEGSVSTLKIQRTQQEDSAVYLCASSLAGGPGGTNEKPFFGSGTQLSVL.